A single sample gave rise to the 4 T cell receptor beta chains below, sequenced in a study of T-cell reconstitution after alpha-beta-depleted transplantation in children. Unique molecular identifiers were incorporated during preparation of the TCRbeta library. TCRdb used MiXCR to reprocess the PCR reads, holding one entry per CDR3 protein. Here the sample spans hundreds of thousands of distinct CDR3 sequences, 15% to 20% being singletons. The input for sequencing was PBMCs from the stem cell graft donor, taken from the stem cell graft. The receptors were sampled from a human donor who donated a stem cell graft to a child with acute myeloid leukemia.

Only a few counts were recorded for this clonotype. The V gene is TRBV2, the J gene TRBJ2-3, with D unclear. Germline lookup yields CDR1 SNHLY and CDR2 FYNNEI. V was clipped by 4 bases and J by 1 base, with 12 bases between them. The CDR3 is 15 residues long. CDR3 residues: CASSGVAGRTDTQYF. Written as DNA, the CDR3 is TGTGCCAGCAGTGGTGTAGCTGGCCGCACAGATACGCAGTATTTT.

There are many counts of this clonotype. The gene calls are TRBV9 and TRBJ1-1, with a possible D match to TRBD1 (5 bases). Deletions cut 0 bases from V and 9 bases from J, with 12 bases between. This CDR3 comprises 13 residues. The germline CDR1 and CDR2 sequences are SGDLS and YYNGEE. CDR3 protein: CASSVGGGTQAFF. The CDR3 region has the DNA TGTGCCAGCAGCGTAGGGGGAGGGACGCAAGCTTTCTTT.

This clonotype was counted only a few times. The gene calls are TRBV12-3 or TRBV12-4 and TRBJ1-4, with a possible D match to TRBD1 (6 bases). This CDR3 region has 17 residues. Trimming stripped 4 bases from V and 4 bases from J, with 19 bases between. CDR3 in DNA: TGTGCCAGCAGTTCCACAGGGAGGGGACGTGGTAATGAAAAACTGTTTTTT. Translation: CASSSTGRGRGNEKLFF.

This clonotype is medium-sized by share. The chain is built from TRBV29-1 and TRBJ1-2; a weak D match, TRBD1 (5 bases). Looked up from germline, CDR1 is SQVTM and CDR2 is ANQGSEA. Trimming stripped 1 base from V and 4 bases from J, with 7 bases between. The CDR3 is made up of 12 amino acids. CDR3 region: CSVEGQPYGYTF. The CDR3 nucleotides read TGCAGCGTTGAAGGACAGCCCTATGGCTACACCTTC.